The text below deals with one T cell receptor (beta chain). The sample has other DNA sequences that encode this CDR3 too. There are 15 residues in the CDR3. The V and J ends lost 0 bases and 9 bases respectively, with 12 bases between them. Germline V gene lookup returns CDR1 MNHEY and CDR2 SVGAGI. These data originate in a study of shared clonotypes between healthy human individuals. The protocol was immunoSEQ multiplex PCR, while the TCRdb copy is restricted to in-frame clones and leaves out a portion. This repertoire shows approximately 2.4 million clones, approximately 94% found once; its top ten account for around 0.13%.

The chain is built from TRBV6-5 and TRBJ1-6; possibly TRBD1 for D (5 bases). The receptor comes from a man aged 18 to 35 in good health. The specimen sequenced was naive CD4+ T cells sorted from blood. The subset here: CD45RA+ positively selected. Written as DNA, the CDR3 is TGTGCCAGCAGTTACTCTCAGGGCGGGGGTTCACCCCTCCACTTT. Its protein is CASSYSQGGGSPLHF.